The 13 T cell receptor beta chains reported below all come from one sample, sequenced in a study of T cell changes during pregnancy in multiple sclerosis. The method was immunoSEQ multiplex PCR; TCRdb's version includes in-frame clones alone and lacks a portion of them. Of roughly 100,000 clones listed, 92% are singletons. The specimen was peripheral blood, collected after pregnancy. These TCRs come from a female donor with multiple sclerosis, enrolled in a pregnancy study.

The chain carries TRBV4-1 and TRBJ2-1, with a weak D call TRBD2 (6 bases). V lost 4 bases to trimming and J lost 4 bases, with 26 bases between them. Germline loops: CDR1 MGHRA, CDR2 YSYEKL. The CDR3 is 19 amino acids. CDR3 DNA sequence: TGCGCCAGCAGCCCCGGGGGAAGAGCAGGGATATCATGGTACAATGAGCAGTTCTTC. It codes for CASSPGGRAGISWYNEQFF.

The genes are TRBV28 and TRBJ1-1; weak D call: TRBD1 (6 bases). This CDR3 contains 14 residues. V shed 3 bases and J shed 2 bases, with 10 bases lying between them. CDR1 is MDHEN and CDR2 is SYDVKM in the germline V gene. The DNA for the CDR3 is TGTGCCAGCAGTTTTACAGGGCTCAACACTGAAGCTTTCTTT. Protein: CASSFTGLNTEAFF.

In DNA, the CDR3 is TGTGCCAGCAGAATACAGGGATACACTGAAGCTTTCTTT. This sequence encodes CASRIQGYTEAFF. V and J are TRBV2 and TRBJ1-1; D possibly corresponds to TRBD1 (6 bases). The germline gives CDR1 SNHLY, CDR2 FYNNEI. The CDR3 totals 13 residues. The V gene lost 6 bases and the J gene lost 3 bases, with 11 bases spanning the gap.

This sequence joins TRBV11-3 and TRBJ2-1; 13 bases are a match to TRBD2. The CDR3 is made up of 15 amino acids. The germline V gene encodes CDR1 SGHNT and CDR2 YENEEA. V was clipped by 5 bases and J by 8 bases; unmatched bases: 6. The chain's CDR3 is CASSGGLAGSDEQFF. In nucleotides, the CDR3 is TGTGCCAGCAGCGGGGGACTAGCGGGATCTGATGAGCAGTTCTTC.

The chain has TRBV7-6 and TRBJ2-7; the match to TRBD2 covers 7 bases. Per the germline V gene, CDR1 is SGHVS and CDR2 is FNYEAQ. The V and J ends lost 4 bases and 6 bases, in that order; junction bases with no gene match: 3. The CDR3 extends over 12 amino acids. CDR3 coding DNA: TGTGCCAGCAGCTGGACTAGTTCCGAGCAGTACTTC. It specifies CASSWTSSEQYF. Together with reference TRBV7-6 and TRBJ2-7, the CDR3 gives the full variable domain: GAGVSQSPRYKVTKRGQDVALRCDPISGHVSLYWYRQALGQGPEFLTYFNYEAQQDKSGLPNDRFSAERPEGSISTLTIQRTEQRDSAMYRCASSWTSSEQYFGPGTRLTVT.

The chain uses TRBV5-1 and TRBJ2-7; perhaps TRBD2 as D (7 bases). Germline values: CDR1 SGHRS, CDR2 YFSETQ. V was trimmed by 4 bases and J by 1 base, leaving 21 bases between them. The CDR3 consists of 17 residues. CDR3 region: CASSLGGGLGWSYEQYF. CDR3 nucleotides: TGCGCCAGCAGCCTGGGGGGGGGCCTAGGGTGGTCCTACGAGCAGTACTTC.

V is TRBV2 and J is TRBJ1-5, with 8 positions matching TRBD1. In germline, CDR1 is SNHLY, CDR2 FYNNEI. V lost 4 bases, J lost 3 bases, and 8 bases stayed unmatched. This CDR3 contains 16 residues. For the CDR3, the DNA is TGTGCCAGCAGTGGGGGGGGGACAGGCCCCAATCAGCCCCAGCATTTT. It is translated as CASSGGGTGPNQPQHF.

The CDR3 here is CASSTRQGTYEQYF. Here the CDR3 DNA reads TGCGCCAGCAGCACTCGACAGGGAACCTACGAGCAGTACTTC. This chain joins TRBV4-3 and TRBJ2-7; 7 bases are a match to TRBD1. V shed 5 bases, J shed 2 bases, and the junction held 6 bases outside the gene matches. Germline V gene sequence: CDR1 LGHNA, CDR2 YSLEER. This CDR3 is built from 14 residues.

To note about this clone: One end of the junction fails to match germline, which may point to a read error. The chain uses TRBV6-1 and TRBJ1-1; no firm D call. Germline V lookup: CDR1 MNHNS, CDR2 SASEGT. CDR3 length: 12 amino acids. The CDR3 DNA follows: TGTGCCGGCAGAGTCGGGAACACTGAAGCTTTCTTT. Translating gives CAGRVGNTEAFF.

The CDR3: CASSEIAGVGDTQYF. The CDR3 DNA is TGTGCCAGCAGTGAAATTGCGGGAGTGGGAGATACGCAGTATTTT. This chain joins TRBV2 and TRBJ2-3, with 7 bases aligning to TRBD2. This CDR3 has 15 amino acids. The J segment lost 5 bases and the V segment lost 2 bases, leaving 7 bases of the junction unmatched. Germline V gives CDR1 SNHLY, CDR2 FYNNEI.

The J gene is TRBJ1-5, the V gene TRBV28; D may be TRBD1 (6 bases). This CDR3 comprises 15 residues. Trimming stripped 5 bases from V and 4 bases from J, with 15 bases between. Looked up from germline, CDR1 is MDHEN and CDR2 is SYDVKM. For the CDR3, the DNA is TGTGCCAGCAGTGGGGGCAGGGCGGGTAATCAGCCCCAGCATTTT. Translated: CASSGGRAGNQPQHF.

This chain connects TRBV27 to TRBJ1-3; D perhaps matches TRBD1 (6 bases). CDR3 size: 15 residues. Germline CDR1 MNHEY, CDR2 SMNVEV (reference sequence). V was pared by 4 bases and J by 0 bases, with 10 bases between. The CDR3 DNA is TGTGCCAGCAGTTATTCCAGGGGCTCTGGAAACACCATATATTTT. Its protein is CASSYSRGSGNTIYF.

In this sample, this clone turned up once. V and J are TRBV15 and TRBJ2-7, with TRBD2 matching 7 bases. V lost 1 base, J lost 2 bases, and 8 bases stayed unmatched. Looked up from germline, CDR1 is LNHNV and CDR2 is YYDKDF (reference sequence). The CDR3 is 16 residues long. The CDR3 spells CATSRGPGRQTYEQYF. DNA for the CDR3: TGTGCCACCAGCAGAGGCCCCGGGAGGCAAACCTACGAGCAGTACTTC. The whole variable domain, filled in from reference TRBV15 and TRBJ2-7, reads DAMVIQNPRYQVTQFGKPVTLSCSQTLNHNVMYWYQQKSSQAPKLLFHYYDKDFNNEADTPDNFQSRRPNTSFCFLDIRSPGLGDTAMYLCATSRGPGRQTYEQYFGPGTRLTVT.